This T cell receptor beta chain is from a study of glioma-infiltrating T cells after dendritic cell vaccination. Whole-study findings and limits: Longer survival after dendritic cell vaccination followed higher pretreatment TIL content. No direct clonality-survival link was found; a diverse polyclonal response may matter.

Some clones are missing from TCRdb's copy, which holds only in-frame ones; the method was immunoSEQ multiplex PCR. The sample consists of about 87,000 clones, less than 90% of them appearing once. This CDR3 has 15 amino acids. Looked up from germline, CDR1 is SGDLS and CDR2 is YYNGEE. V dropped 4 bases and J dropped 4; count of bases not matched to a gene: 10. About this clone: Its cognate antigen is unknown.

Time point defined: after dendritic cell vaccination, including at tumor progression/relapse. Selection required adequate fresh-frozen tumor tissue plus more than two years' survival data. The genes are TRBV9 and TRBJ1-2; TRBD1 agrees at 7 bases. The input for sequencing was blood, taken after dendritic cell vaccination. The source is a human donor with glioblastoma. This chain's CDR3 is CASSTNPGTAYGYTF. Written as DNA, the CDR3 is TGTGCCAGCAGCACAAACCCCGGGACAGCCTATGGCTACACCTTC.